Shown below are 24 T cell receptor beta chains from a single sample sequenced in a study of memory B cells and T cells in multiple sclerosis. Profiled with immunoSEQ multiplex PCR; TCRdb holds only in-frame clones, not every one. This sample has over 35,000 clones, with over 75% found just once. These TCRs are of unknown antigen specificity. Stimulus-free culture yielded autoproliferating CFSE-dim and non-proliferating CFSE-high T cells, each sequenced separately. Replicate wells were pooled after six to eight days of stimulus-free culture of under 5.5x10^7 CFSE-labeled PBMCs. The sample consisted of PBMCs from blood kept in culture. The receptors come from a human donor with multiple sclerosis.

The chain carries TRBV28 and TRBJ2-3; TRBD1 agrees at 10 bases. V dropped 4 bases and J dropped 2; count of bases not matched to a gene: 6. The CDR3 consists of 16 residues. CDR1 is MDHEN, CDR2 SYDVKM, per germline. The CDR3 DNA sequence: TGTGCCAGCAGTTCCCGGGACAGGGGTCCCACAGATACGCAGTATTTT. Amino acid sequence: CASSSRDRGPTDTQYF.

The J gene is TRBJ2-3, the V gene TRBV11-3; D may be TRBD1 or TRBD2 (5 bases each). The CDR3 contains 17 residues. V lost 5 bases and J lost 0, with 18 bases in between. CDR1 and CDR2 (germline): SGHNT, YENEEA. CDR3 DNA sequence: TGTGCCAGCAGCCTTGGGGACCGGCGTTTAAGCACAGATACGCAGTATTTT. Translated: CASSLGDRRLSTDTQYF.

This clone showed up just once. The J gene is TRBJ1-2, the V gene TRBV15; tentative D call: TRBD1 (5 bases). This CDR3 comprises 14 residues. The germline V and J ends were trimmed by 3 bases and 8 bases, with 16 bases remaining between them. Germline V gives CDR1 LNHNV, CDR2 YYDKDF (reference sequence). CDR3 region: CATSSTEGTRGYTF. The CDR3 nucleotides read TGTGCCACCAGCAGTACAGAGGGGACGAGGGGCTACACCTTC.

This rearrangement joins TRBV27 to TRBJ1-2; the match to TRBD1 covers 10 bases. The CDR3 extends over 16 amino acids. Looked up from germline, CDR1 is MNHEY and CDR2 is SMNVEV (reference sequence). J was trimmed by 7 bases and V by 4 bases; bases with no gene match: 12. CDR3 bases: TGTGCCAGCAGTTCTCAGGGGACAGGGGTTTTAGGTGGCTACACCTTC. This translates into CASSSQGTGVLGGYTF.

The V call is TRBV9, the J call TRBJ1-4; D possibly corresponds to TRBD1 (6 bases). V lost 4 bases and J 7 bases, leaving 14 bases between the germline ends. This CDR3 region has 14 residues. Germline loops: CDR1 SGDLS, CDR2 YYNGEE. CDR3 DNA sequence: TGTGCCAGCAGCCCCCAGACAGGCGGTGAAAAACTGTTTTTT. It specifies CASSPQTGGEKLFF.

V and J are TRBV14 and TRBJ2-1; unclear D gene. The CDR3 runs 15 residues. V shed 1 base and J shed 7 bases, with 14 bases lying between them. Germline loops: CDR1 SGHDN, CDR2 FVKESK. The CDR3 nucleotides read TGTGCCAGCAGCCAAGGGCTAGGATTGGGGAATGAGCAGTTCTTC. Translating it yields CASSQGLGLGNEQFF.

This clone has a handful of counts. This chain joins TRBV5-1 and TRBJ2-6, with 9 bases matching TRBD1. V was pared by 2 bases and J by 4 bases, with 4 bases of the junction left unmatched. The CDR3 spans 16 residues. Germline V gene lookup returns CDR1 SGHRS and CDR2 YFSETQ. CDR3 protein: CASSFRTGAGANVLTF. The CDR3 coding sequence is TGCGCCAGCAGCTTTAGGACAGGGGCCGGGGCCAACGTCCTGACTTTC. Filled out from reference TRBV5-1 and TRBJ2-6, the complete variable domain reads KAGVTQTPRYLIKTRGQQVTLSCSPISGHRSVSWYQQTPGQGLQFLFEYFSETQRNKGNFPGRFSGRQFSNSRSEMNVSTLELGDSALYLCASSFRTGAGANVLTFGAGSRLTVL.

The chain links TRBV7-9 to TRBJ1-5, with 7 positions matching TRBD1. J lost 0 bases, V lost 5 bases, and 4 bases had no gene match. This CDR3 is 15 amino acids long. CDR1 is SEHNR and CDR2 is FQNEAQ in the germline V gene (reference sequence). This CDR3 reads CASSVGTDSNQPQHF. The CDR3 bases are TGTGCCAGCAGCGTAGGGACAGATAGCAATCAGCCCCAGCATTTT.

The DNA for the CDR3 is TGTGCCAGCAGTTCCTCCGGGACAGGGCTAGAGACCCAGTACTTC. This translates into CASSSSGTGLETQYF. The chain carries TRBV11-2 and TRBJ2-5, with 9 nucleotides matching TRBD1. This CDR3 comprises 15 residues. V trimming: 6 bases; J trimming: 4 bases; junction bases outside the gene matches: 9. Germline V gene sequence: CDR1 SGHAT, CDR2 FQNNGV.

This sequence joins TRBV4-2 and TRBJ2-7; 7 nucleotides line up with TRBD1. The CDR3 covers 15 residues. In germline, CDR1 is LGHNA, CDR2 YNFKEQ. J gave up 3 bases and V 0 bases, and 5 bases lay outside the gene matches. This CDR3 is CASSQERDRVYEQYF. In DNA, the CDR3 is TGTGCCAGCAGCCAAGAACGAGACAGGGTCTACGAGCAGTACTTC.

The chain joins TRBV6-4 to TRBJ2-1; TRBD2 aligns across 7 bases. Losses at the gene ends were 4 bases for V and 6 bases for J; bases not matched to a gene: 6. This CDR3 is built from 14 residues. In germline, CDR1 is MRHNA, CDR2 SNTAGT. In nucleotides, the CDR3 is TGTGCCAGCAGTGTGGGGGGGAGAAGCAATGAGCAGTTCTTC. Amino acids: CASSVGGRSNEQFF.

This clone appeared a few times. The chain employs TRBV9 and TRBJ2-2; 8 positions match TRBD2. Losses at the gene ends were 0 bases for V and 5 bases for J; bases not matched to a gene: 3. Germline V gives CDR1 SGDLS, CDR2 YYNGEE. The CDR3 length is 15 residues. The CDR3 sequence is CASSVGGGPTGELFF. CDR3 nucleotide sequence: TGTGCCAGCAGCGTAGGCGGGGGGCCTACCGGGGAGCTGTTTTTT.

The J gene is TRBJ2-1, the V gene TRBV5-1, with TRBD2 matching over 7 bases. CDR3 length: 16 amino acids. With V trimmed by 4 bases and J by 2 bases, 9 bases remained unmatched. Germline assignment: CDR1 SGHRS and CDR2 YFSETQ. The CDR3 DNA reads TGCGCCAGCAGCGCAAGCCCCGGGGGGACCTACAATGAGCAGTTCTTC. Its translation is CASSASPGGTYNEQFF.

The gene calls are TRBV11-3 and TRBJ1-6; no definite D call. Between the trimmed V and J ends, which lost 0 bases and 8 bases, there was a span of 8 bases. Germline CDR1 reads SGHNT; CDR2 reads YENEEA. The CDR3 has 14 amino acids. CDR3: CASSLEGQDSPLHF. Written as DNA, the CDR3 is TGTGCCAGCAGCTTAGAGGGCCAGGATTCACCCCTCCACTTT.

CDR3 nucleotide sequence: TGCGCCAGCAGCCGAACAGGTACCGGGGAGCTGTTTTTT. Its protein product is CASSRTGTGELFF. This chain links TRBV4-1 with TRBJ2-2; TRBD1 might be the D (5 bases). This CDR3 contains 13 residues. The V end was cut by 4 bases, the J end by 5 bases, with 8 bases between. The germline CDR1 and CDR2 sequences are MGHRA and YSYEKL.

The chain joins TRBV18 to TRBJ2-5; the match to TRBD1 covers 7 bases. The J call is doubtful: the DNA matches TRBJ2-7 better. Germline lookup yields CDR1 KGHSH and CDR2 LQKENI. The CDR3 is made up of 16 amino acids. The CDR3 DNA reads TGTGCCAGCTCACCGTTGACAGGGAGTTCCTCCTACGAGCAGTACTTC. It encodes CASSPLTGSSSYEQYF.

In nucleotides, the CDR3 is TGTGCCAGCATCATACAGGATGGTAATGAGCAGTTCTTC. It codes for CASIIQDGNEQFF. The genes are TRBV6-1 and TRBJ2-1, with D possibly matching TRBD1 (5 bases). Germline V gene data show CDR1 as MNHNS and CDR2 as SASEGT. CDR3 size: 13 residues. The germline V and J ends were trimmed by 7 bases and 7 bases, with 14 bases remaining between them.

The chain carries TRBV2 and TRBJ1-5; TRBD1 aligns across 7 bases. This CDR3 contains 16 residues. V was clipped by 6 bases and J by 0 bases; unmatched bases: 8. CDR1 and CDR2 (germline): SNHLY, FYNNEI. CDR3 nucleotide sequence: TGTGCCAGCAGGGTAACAGGGGATTTTAGCAATCAGCCCCAGCATTTT. Its protein is CASRVTGDFSNQPQHF. Based on the CDR3 plus reference TRBV2 and TRBJ1-5, the full variable domain is EPEVTQTPSHQVTQMGQEVILRCVPISNHLYFYWYRQILGQKVEFLVSFYNNEISEKSEIFDDQFSVERPDGSNFTLKIRSTKLEDSAMYFCASRVTGDFSNQPQHFGDGTRLSIL.

V and J are TRBV20-1 and TRBJ1-2; no firm D call. V gave up 6 bases and J gave up 4 bases, with 9 bases separating them. The CDR3 is made up of 11 amino acids. The germline V gene has CDR1 DFQATT and CDR2 SNEGSKA (reference sequence). The CDR3 sequence: CSALDLYGYTF. CDR3 in DNA: TGCAGTGCCCTGGACCTCTATGGCTACACCTTC.

The chain has TRBV18 and TRBJ1-1; 7 bases agree with TRBD1. The germline gives CDR1 KGHSH, CDR2 LQKENI. V lost 4 bases, J lost 0 bases, and 2 bases stayed unmatched. This CDR3 contains 14 residues. CDR3 sequence (DNA): TGTGCCAGCTCACAACAGGGGATGAACACTGAAGCTTTCTTT. Protein: CASSQQGMNTEAFF.

The chain recombines TRBV5-1 with TRBJ2-1; no clear D gene. The CDR3 spans 15 residues. Trimming cost V 7 bases and J 0 bases, with 14 bases left between them. The V gene's germline CDR1 is SGHRS and CDR2 YFSETQ. CDR3 in DNA: TGCGCCAGCCGGGCAAGCAGTAGCTCCTACAATGAGCAGTTCTTC. It specifies CASRASSSSYNEQFF.

The V gene is TRBV11-2, the J gene TRBJ2-6, with 7 bases aligning to TRBD1. The CDR3 consists of 18 residues. V lost 4 bases and J lost 0; bases outside the gene matches: 9. Germline assignment: CDR1 SGHAT and CDR2 FQNNGV. CDR3 sequence reads: CASSSPTGVPSGANVLTF. The DNA of the CDR3 is TGTGCCAGCAGCTCGCCTACAGGGGTACCCTCTGGGGCCAACGTCCTGACTTTC.

The V gene is TRBV2, the J gene TRBJ1-1; D uncertain. The CDR3 contains 13 residues. V lost 10 bases and J lost 1, with 13 bases in between. In germline, CDR1 is SNHLY, CDR2 FYNNEI. This CDR3 reads CATPREWNTEAFF. For the CDR3, the DNA is TGTGCCACCCCACGGGAGTGGAACACTGAAGCTTTCTTT.

CDR3 residues: CASSLAQGAHTEAFF. For the CDR3, the DNA is TGTGCCAGCAGCTTGGCCCAGGGGGCGCACACTGAAGCTTTCTTT. The chain combines TRBV5-6 with TRBJ1-1; 8 nucleotides align to TRBD1. The CDR3 covers 15 residues. Germline V gene sequence: CDR1 SGHDT, CDR2 YYEEEE. With 0 bases clipped from V and 3 bases from J, the junction kept 4 bases outside the gene matches.